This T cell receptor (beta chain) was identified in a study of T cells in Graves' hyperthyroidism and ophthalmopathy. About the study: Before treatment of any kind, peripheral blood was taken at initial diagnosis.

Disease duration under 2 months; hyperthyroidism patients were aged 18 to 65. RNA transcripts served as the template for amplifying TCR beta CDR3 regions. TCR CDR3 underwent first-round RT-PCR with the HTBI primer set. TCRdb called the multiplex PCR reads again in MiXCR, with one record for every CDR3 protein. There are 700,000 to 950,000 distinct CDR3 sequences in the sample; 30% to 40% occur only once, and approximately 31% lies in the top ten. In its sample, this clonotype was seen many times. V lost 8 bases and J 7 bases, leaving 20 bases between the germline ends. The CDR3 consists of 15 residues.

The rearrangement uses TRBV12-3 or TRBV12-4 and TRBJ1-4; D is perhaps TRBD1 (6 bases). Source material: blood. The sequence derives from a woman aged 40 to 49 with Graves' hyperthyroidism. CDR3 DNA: TGTGCCAGCGCACGTCAGACAGGAGTTAGTGAAAAACTGTTTTTT. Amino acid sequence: CASARQTGVSEKLFF.